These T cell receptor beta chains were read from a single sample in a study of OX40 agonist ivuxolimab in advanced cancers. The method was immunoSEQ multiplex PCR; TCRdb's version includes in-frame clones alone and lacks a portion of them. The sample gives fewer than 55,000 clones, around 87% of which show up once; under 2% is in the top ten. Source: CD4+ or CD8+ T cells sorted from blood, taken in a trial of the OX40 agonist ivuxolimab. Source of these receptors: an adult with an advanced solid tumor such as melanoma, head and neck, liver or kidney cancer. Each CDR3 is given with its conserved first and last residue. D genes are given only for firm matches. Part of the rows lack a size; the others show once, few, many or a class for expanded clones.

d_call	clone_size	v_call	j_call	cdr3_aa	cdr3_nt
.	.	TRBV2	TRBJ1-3	CASSPTGRSGNTIYF	TGTGCCAGCAGTCCGACAGGCCGCTCTGGAAACACCATATATTTT
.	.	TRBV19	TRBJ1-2	CASSTTGTSGHYGYTF	TGTGCCAGTAGTACCACCGGGACCTCCGGGCACTATGGCTACACCTTC
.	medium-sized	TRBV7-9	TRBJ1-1	CASSFFDSLNTEAFF	TGTGCCAGCAGCTTTTTCGACAGTCTGAACACTGAAGCTTTCTTT
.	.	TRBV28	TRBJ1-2	CASSLDHYEAQNGYTF	TGTGCCAGCAGCCTGGACCACTACGAAGCCCAAAATGGCTACACCTTC
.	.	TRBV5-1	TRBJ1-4	CASSPGGLANEKLFF	TGCGCCAGCAGCCCCGGGGGCCTAGCCAATGAAAAACTGTTTTTT
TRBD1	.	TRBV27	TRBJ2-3	CASTLRQGTDTQYF	TGTGCCAGCACACTACGACAGGGGACAGATACGCAGTATTTT
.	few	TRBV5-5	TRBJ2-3	CASRRTTSTDTQYF	TGTGCCAGCAGACGAACCACAAGCACAGATACGCAGTATTTT
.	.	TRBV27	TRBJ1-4	CASSLFGQSNEKLFF	TGTGCCAGCAGTTTATTCGGACAGAGCAATGAAAAACTGTTTTTT
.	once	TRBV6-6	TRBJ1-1	CASSYSERNTEAFF	TGTGCCAGCAGTTACTCGGAAAGGAACACTGAAGCTTTCTTT
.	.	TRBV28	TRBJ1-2	CASNVQGRYGYTF	TGTGCCAGCAACGTCCAGGGGAGATATGGCTACACCTTC